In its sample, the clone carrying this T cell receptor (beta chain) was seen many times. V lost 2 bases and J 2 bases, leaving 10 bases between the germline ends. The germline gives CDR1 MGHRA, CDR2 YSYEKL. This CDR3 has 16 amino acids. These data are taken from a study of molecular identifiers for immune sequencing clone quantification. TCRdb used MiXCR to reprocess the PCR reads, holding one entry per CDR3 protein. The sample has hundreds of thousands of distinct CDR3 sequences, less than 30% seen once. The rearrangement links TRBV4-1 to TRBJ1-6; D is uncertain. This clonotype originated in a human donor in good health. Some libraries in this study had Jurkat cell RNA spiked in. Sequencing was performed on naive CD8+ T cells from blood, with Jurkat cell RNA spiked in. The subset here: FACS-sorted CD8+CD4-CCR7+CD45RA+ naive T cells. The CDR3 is CASSQRVTAYNSPLHF. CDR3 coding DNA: TGCGCCAGCAGCCAACGGGTCACTGCCTATAATTCACCCCTCCACTTT.